This T cell receptor beta chain was obtained from a study of T cells after yellow fever vaccination. Across the study: Fractions of low cell number were prepared using SMART-Seq v4 Ultra Low Input.

This clonotype was counted at least ten times. What it recognizes is unknown. V was clipped by 6 bases and J by 2 bases, with 14 bases between them. The CDR3 sequence is 15 residues long. The TCR cDNA carried a universal primer site and UMIs from 5'RACE template switching. TCRdb re-called the 5' RACE reads through MiXCR, storing one row per CDR3 protein. The sample holds 200,000 to 300,000 distinct CDR3 sequences, approximately 3.5% seen once. Study-level findings and limits: Post-booster reappearance was seen for most primary-vaccination clones (around 96% CD4, 80% to 90% CD8). It was the secondary response that reached its peak faster, day 5 versus 15, but it was weaker.

The source material was PBMCs, sampled 15 days after the yellow fever booster vaccination. V and J are TRBV12-3 or TRBV12-4 and TRBJ1-5, with D possibly TRBD1 on 5 matching bases. The TCR sequence derives from a man between 18 and 29 years old who received the YFV17D yellow fever vaccine. The CDR3, as DNA: TGTGCCAGCAGCCCGGGGGGTTTAGGCAATCAGCCCCAGCATTTT. This sequence encodes CASSPGGLGNQPQHF.